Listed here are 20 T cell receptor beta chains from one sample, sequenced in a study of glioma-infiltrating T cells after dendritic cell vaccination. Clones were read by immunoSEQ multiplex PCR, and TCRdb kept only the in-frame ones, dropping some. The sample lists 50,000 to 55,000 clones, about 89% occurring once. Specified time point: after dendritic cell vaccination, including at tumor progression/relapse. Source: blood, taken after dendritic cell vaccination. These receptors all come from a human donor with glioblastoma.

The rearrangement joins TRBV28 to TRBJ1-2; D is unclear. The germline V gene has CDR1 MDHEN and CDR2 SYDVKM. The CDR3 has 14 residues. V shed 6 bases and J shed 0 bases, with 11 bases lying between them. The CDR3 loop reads CASRLGLANYGYTF. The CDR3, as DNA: TGTGCCAGCAGGTTAGGGCTGGCTAACTATGGCTACACCTTC.

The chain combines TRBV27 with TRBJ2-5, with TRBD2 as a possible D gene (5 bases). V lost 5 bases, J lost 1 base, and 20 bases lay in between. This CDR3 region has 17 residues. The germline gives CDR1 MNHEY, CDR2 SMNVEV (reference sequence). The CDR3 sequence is CASSGELGPVTQETQYF. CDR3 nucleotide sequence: TGTGCCAGCAGTGGGGAACTAGGACCAGTTACCCAAGAGACCCAGTACTTC.

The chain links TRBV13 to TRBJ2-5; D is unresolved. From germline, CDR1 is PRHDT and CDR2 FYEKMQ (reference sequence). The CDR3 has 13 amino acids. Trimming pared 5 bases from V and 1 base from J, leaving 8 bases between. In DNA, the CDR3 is TGTGCCAGCAGCCTGCGAGCCCAAGAGACCCAGTACTTC. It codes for CASSLRAQETQYF.

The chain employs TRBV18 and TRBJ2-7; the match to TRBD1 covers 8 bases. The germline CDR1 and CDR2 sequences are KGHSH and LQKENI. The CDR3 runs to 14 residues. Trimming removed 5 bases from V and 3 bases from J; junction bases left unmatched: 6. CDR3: CASSTRTGLYEQYF. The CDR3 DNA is TGTGCCAGCTCAACCAGGACAGGGCTCTACGAGCAGTACTTC.

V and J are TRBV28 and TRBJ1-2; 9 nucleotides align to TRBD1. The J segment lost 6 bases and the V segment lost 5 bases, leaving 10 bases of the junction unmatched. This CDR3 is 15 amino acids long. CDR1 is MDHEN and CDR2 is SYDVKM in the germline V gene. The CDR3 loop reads CASSPGQGYPHGYTF. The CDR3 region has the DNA TGTGCCAGCAGTCCGGGACAGGGTTACCCCCATGGCTACACCTTC.

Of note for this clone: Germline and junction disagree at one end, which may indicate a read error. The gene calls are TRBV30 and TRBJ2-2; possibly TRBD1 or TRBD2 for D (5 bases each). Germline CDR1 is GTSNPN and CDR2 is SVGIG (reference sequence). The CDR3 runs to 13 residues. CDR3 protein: CAGSQGNTGELFF. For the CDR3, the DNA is TGTGCCGGGAGCCAGGGAAACACCGGGGAGCTGTTTTTT.

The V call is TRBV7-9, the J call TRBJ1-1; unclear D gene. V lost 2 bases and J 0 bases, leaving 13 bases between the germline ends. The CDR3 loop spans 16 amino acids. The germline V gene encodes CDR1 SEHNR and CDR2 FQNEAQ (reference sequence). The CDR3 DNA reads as TGTGCCAGCAGCTTATTGGAGCTGGCCATGAACACTGAAGCTTTCTTT. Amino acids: CASSLLELAMNTEAFF. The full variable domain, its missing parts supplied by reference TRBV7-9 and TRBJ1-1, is DTGVSQNPRHKITKRGQNVTFRCDPISEHNRLYWYRQTLGQGPEFLTYFQNEAQLEKSRLLSDRFSAERPKGSFSTLEIQRTEQGDSAMYLCASSLLELAMNTEAFFGQGTRLTVV.

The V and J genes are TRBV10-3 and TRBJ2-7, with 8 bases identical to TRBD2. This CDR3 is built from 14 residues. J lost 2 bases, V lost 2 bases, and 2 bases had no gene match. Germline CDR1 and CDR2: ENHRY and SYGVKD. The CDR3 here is CAISERGGAYEQYF. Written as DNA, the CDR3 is TGTGCCATCAGTGAGCGGGGGGGAGCCTACGAGCAGTACTTC.

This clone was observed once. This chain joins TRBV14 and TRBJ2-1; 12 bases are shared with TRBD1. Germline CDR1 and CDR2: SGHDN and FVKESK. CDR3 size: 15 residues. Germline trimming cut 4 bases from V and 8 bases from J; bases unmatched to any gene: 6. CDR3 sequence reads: CASSLPGQGAHEQFF. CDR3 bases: TGTGCCAGCAGCCTACCGGGACAGGGGGCTCATGAGCAGTTCTTC. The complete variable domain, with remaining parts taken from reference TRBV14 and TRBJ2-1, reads EAGVTQFPSHSVIEKGQTVTLRCDPISGHDNLYWYRRVMGKEIKFLLHFVKESKQDESGMPNNRFLAERTGGTYSTLKVQPAELEDSGVYFCASSLPGQGAHEQFFGPGTRLTVL.

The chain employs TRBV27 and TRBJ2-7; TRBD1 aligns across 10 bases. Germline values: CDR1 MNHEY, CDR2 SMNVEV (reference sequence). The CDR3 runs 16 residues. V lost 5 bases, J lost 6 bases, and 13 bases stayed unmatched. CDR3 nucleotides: TGTGCCAGCAGTGCCGGGACAGGGGTGTACATTTTCGAGCAGTACTTC. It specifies CASSAGTGVYIFEQYF.

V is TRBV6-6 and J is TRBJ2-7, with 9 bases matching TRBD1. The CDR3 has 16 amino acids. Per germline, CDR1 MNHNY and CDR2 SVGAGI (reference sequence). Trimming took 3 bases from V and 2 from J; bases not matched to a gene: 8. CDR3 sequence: CASSYGPDRGTYEQYF. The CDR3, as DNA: TGTGCCAGCAGTTATGGCCCGGACAGGGGCACCTACGAGCAGTACTTC.

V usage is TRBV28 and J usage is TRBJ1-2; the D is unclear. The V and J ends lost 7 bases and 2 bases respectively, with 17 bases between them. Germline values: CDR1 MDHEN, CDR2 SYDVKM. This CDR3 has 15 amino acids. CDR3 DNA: TGTGCCAGCATCCCCGGTGCTCTTTTCAACTATGGCTACACCTTC. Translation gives CASIPGALFNYGYTF.

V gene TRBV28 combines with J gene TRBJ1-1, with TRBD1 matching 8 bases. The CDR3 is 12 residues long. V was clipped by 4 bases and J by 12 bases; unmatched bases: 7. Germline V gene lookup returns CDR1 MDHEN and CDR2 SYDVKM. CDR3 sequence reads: CASSYRQGSSFF. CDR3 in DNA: TGTGCCAGCAGTTACCGACAGGGGTCGTCTTTCTTT.

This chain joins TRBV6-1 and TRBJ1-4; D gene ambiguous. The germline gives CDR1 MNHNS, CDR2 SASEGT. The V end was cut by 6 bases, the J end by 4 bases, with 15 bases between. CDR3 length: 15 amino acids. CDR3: CASRDHTAINEKLFF. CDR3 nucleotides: TGTGCCAGCAGAGATCACACAGCTATTAATGAAAAACTGTTTTTT.

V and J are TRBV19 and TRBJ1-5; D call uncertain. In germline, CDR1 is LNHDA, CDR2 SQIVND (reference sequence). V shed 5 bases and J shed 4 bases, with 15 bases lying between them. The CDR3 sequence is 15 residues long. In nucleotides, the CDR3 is TGTGCCAGTAGTTCTAGCAGGTCCCCAAATCAGCCCCAGCATTTT. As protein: CASSSSRSPNQPQHF.

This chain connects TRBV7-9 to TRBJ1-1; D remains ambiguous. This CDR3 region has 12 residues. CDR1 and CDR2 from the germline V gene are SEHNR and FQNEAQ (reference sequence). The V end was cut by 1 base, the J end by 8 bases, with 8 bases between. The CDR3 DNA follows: TGTGCCAGCAGCTTAGATCTACCCGAAGCTTTCTTT. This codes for CASSLDLPEAFF.

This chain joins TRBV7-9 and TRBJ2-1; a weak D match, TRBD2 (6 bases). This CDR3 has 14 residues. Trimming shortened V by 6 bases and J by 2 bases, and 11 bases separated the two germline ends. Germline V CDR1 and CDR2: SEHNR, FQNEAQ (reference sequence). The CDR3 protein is CASRSGSPYNEQFF. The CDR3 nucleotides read TGTGCCAGCAGATCCGGGAGCCCCTACAATGAGCAGTTCTTC.

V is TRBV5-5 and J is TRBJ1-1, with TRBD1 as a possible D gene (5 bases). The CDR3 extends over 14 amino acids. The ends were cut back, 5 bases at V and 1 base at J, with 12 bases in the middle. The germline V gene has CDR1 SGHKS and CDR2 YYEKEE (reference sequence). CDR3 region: CASSPGHANTEAFF. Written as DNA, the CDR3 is TGTGCCAGCAGTCCTGGACATGCGAACACTGAAGCTTTCTTT.

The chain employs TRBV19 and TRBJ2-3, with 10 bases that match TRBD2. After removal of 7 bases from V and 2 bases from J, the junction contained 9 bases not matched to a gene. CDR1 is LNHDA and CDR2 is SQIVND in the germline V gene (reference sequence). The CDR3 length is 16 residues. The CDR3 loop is CASTTGLAENTDTQYF. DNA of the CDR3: TGTGCCAGTACCACAGGACTAGCGGAAAACACAGATACGCAGTATTTT.

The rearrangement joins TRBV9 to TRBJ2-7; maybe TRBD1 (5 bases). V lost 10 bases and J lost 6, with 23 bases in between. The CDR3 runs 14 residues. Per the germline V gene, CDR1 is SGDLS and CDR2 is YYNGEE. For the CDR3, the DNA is TGTGCCTACCCCGTCATCAGGGCCGAGGTCGAGCAGTACTTC. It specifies CAYPVIRAEVEQYF.